The rows below give T cell receptor beta chains drawn from one sample of a study of cytomegalovirus exposure and HLA in healthy donors. The data were produced by immunoSEQ multiplex PCR, yet TCRdb's version contains in-frame clones alone and is incomplete. Here the sample spans more than 100,000 clones, 75% to 85% being singletons. The specimen sequenced was PBMCs. These receptors all come from a woman aged 40 to 50 in good health and CMV-seronegative. Both conserved end residues are part of each CDR3. D genes are given only for firm matches. Clone size appears in some rows only: once, few, many, or a class for an expanded clone.

>-|TRBJ2-1|-|TRBV6-6
TGTGCCGCCGGACTTTATGAGCAGTTCTTC
CAAGLYEQFF
>-|TRBJ1-2|-|TRBV18
TGTGCCAGCTCATTGGACAGATCTAATGGCTACACCTTC
CASSLDRSNGYTF
>-|TRBJ1-6|once|TRBV12-5
TGTGCTAGTGGGAACCAGGGAGGTTCACCCCTCCACTTT
CASGNQGGSPLHF
>-|TRBJ1-2|few|TRBV7-9
TGTGCCAGCAGCCTATCCTTACAGCCTAACTATGGCTACACCTTC
CASSLSLQPNYGYTF
>TRBD1|TRBJ2-7|-|TRBV5-1
TGCGCCAGCAGCTTGGTGGACAGGGGCTACGAGCAGTACTTC
CASSLVDRGYEQYF
>-|TRBJ1-5|-|TRBV7-7
TGTGCTAGCAGCTTCGACTTAACACAGCCCCAGCATTTT
CASSFDLTQPQHF
>TRBD1|TRBJ1-1|-|TRBV5-1
TGCGCCAGCAGCCTCATAGACAGGGCGAATGAAGCTTTCTTT
CASSLIDRANEAFF
>TRBD1|TRBJ2-4|-|TRBV6-6
TGTGCCAGCAGTCAAGGGACAGGGAGAGGCAAAAACATTCAGTACTTC
CASSQGTGRGKNIQYF
>TRBD1|TRBJ1-5|-|TRBV2
TGTGCCAGCAGTGCAGGGGGCTATCAGCCCCAGCATTTT
CASSAGGYQPQHF
>-|TRBJ2-5|-|TRBV7-3
TGTGCCAGCAGCTTACCTCCCCAAGAGACCCAGTACTTC
CASSLPPQETQYF
>TRBD1|TRBJ2-7|few|TRBV6-1
TGTGCCAGCAGCGCGGCCGGGACAGGGGGCAACGAGCAGTACTTC
CASSAAGTGGNEQYF
>-|TRBJ1-3|-|TRBV4-1
TGCGCCAGCAGTCCCCGGGGAGGGGCGAACGGAAACACCATATATTTT
CASSPRGGANGNTIYF
>-|TRBJ1-2|-|TRBV6-5
TGTGCCAGCAGTTTCCGAGGGGGCTATGGCTACACCTTC
CASSFRGGYGYTF
>-|TRBJ2-5|-|TRBV13
TGTGCCAGCAGCTTACGAGAGACCCAGTACTTC
CASSLRETQYF
>-|TRBJ2-7|-|TRBV2
TGTGCCAGCATCAACGGACAAATAACGCCCTATGAGCAGTACTTC
CASINGQITPYEQYF
>-|TRBJ1-1|-|TRBV5-6
TGTGCCAGCAGCTTTGGGCAGACTATCACTGAAGCTTTCTTT
CASSFGQTITEAFF
>TRBD2|TRBJ2-1|-|TRBV6-5
TGTGCCAGCAGTCACGGGGGGGATACGGGGAATGAGCAGTTCTTC
CASSHGGDTGNEQFF
>-|TRBJ1-3|-|TRBV28
TGTGCCAGCAGTTTTGGGGGGGGCTCTGGAAACACCATATATTTT
CASSFGGGSGNTIYF
>-|TRBJ2-7|once|TRBV4-1
TGCGCCAGCAGCCAAGGGCCCGGGTCCCCCTACGAGCAGTACTTC
CASSQGPGSPYEQYF
>-|TRBJ2-7|-|TRBV7-8
TGTGCCAGCAGCTTTAGCAGCCTAGGAACTATTCACGAGCAGTACTTC
CASSFSSLGTIHEQYF
>TRBD1|TRBJ2-3|-|TRBV7-9
TGTGCCAGCAGCTTGACAGGGGAAGATACGCAGTATTTT
CASSLTGEDTQYF
>-|TRBJ1-4|-|TRBV10-1
TGCGCCAGCAGTGAGTCGACACGTGGACAGCAAAATGAAAAACTGTTTTTT
CASSESTRGQQNEKLFF
>-|TRBJ1-2|-|TRBV7-2
TGTGCCAGCAGCTTAGCCGGCAGGGCCTACACCTTC
CASSLAGRAYTF
>TRBD1|TRBJ2-3|few|TRBV6-1
TGTGCCAGCAGTGGGACAGGGTACACAGATACGCAGTATTTT
CASSGTGYTDTQYF
>-|TRBJ1-5|once|TRBV5-5
TGTGCCAGCAGCTTGGAAGTCAGGAACAATCAGCCCCAGCATTTT
CASSLEVRNNQPQHF
>TRBD2|TRBJ2-1|-|TRBV7-9
TGTGCCAGCAGCCCACTTACTAGCGGGGGGAAACACTACAATGAGCAGTTCTTC
CASSPLTSGGKHYNEQFF
>TRBD1|TRBJ1-2|-|TRBV6-5
TGTGCCAGCAGTCGGGAAGGGACAGGGGGACGCCGCTACACCTTC
CASSREGTGGRRYTF
>-|TRBJ1-6|-|TRBV5-6
TGTGCCAGCATTGACGGCCAGGGCTCACCCCTCCACTTT
CASIDGQGSPLHF
>TRBD1|TRBJ1-1|-|TRBV6-4
TGTGCCAGCAGTGCCCGACAGGGTGTTGAAGCTTTCTTT
CASSARQGVEAFF
>-|TRBJ2-7|once|TRBV25-1
TGTGCCAGCAGTGCGGGACACGACCCTTCCTACGAGCAGTACTTC
CASSAGHDPSYEQYF
>TRBD1|TRBJ1-4|-|TRBV4-2
TGTGCCAGCAGCCCGACAGGGGGAGCGGATGAAAAACTGTTTTTT
CASSPTGGADEKLFF
>TRBD1|TRBJ1-2|-|TRBV10-1
TGCGCCAGACCAATGGGACAGTTCGGCGGTGGCTACACCTTC
CARPMGQFGGGYTF
>-|TRBJ2-3|-|TRBV15
TGTGCCACCAGCAGAGGTGGGGGGATCACAGATACGCAGTATTTT
CATSRGGGITDTQYF
>TRBD1|TRBJ1-4|-|TRBV7-9
TGTGCCAGCAGTTTGACAGGGTTTAATGAAAAACTGTTTTTT
CASSLTGFNEKLFF
>-|TRBJ1-3|-|TRBV28
TGTGCCAGCAGTTTATCTAGGGAGGGGTACACCATATATTTT
CASSLSREGYTIYF
>-|TRBJ2-1|once|TRBV19
TGTGCCAGTAGCCAGGGCAATGAGCAGTTCTTC
CASSQGNEQFF
>-|TRBJ1-1|-|TRBV7-2
TGTGCCAGCAGCTTAGGGGGAGGGTCAACGGGGACTGAAGCTTTCTTT
CASSLGGGSTGTEAFF
>TRBD1|TRBJ1-1|few|TRBV5-4
TGTGCCAGCAGCCAACAGGAAGGGACAGGGAACACTGAAGCTTTCTTT
CASSQQEGTGNTEAFF